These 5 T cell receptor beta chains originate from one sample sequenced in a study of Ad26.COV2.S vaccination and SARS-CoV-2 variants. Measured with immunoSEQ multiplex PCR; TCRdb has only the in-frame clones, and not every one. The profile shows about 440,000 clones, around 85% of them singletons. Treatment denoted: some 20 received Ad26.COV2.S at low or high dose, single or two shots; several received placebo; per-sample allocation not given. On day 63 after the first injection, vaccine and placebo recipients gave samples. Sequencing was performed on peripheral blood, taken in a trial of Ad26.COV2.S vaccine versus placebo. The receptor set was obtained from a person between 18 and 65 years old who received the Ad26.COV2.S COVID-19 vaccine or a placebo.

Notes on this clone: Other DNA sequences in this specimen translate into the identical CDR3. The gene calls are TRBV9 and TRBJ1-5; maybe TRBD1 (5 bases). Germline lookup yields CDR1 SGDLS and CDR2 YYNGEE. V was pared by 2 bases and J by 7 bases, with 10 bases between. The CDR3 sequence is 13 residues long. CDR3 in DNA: TGTGCCAGCAGCGTCGGGGGAACACAGCCCCAGCATTTT. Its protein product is CASSVGGTQPQHF.

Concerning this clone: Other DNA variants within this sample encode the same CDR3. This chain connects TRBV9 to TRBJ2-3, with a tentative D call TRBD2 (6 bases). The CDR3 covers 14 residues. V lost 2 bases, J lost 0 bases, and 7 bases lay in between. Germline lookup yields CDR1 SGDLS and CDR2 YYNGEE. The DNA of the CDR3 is TGTGCCAGCAGCGTGGGACTGAGCACAGATACGCAGTATTTT. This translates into CASSVGLSTDTQYF.

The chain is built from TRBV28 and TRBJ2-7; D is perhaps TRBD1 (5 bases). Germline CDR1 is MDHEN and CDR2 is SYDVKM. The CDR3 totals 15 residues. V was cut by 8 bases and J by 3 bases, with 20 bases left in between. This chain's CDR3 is CASWGGEALHYEQYF. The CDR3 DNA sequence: TGTGCCAGCTGGGGCGGCGAAGCGCTACACTACGAGCAGTACTTC.

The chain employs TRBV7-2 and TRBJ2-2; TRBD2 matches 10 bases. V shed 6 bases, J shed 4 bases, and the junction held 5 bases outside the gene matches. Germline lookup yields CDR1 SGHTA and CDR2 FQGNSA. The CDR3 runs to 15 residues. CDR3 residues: CASRQSGRGTGELFF. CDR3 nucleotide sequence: TGTGCCAGCAGACAAAGCGGGAGGGGCACCGGGGAGCTGTTTTTT.

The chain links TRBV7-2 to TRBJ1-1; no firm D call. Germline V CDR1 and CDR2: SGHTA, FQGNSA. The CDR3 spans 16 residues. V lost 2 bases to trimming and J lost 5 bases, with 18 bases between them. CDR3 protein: CASSLFYFGSSTEAFF. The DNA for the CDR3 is TGTGCCAGCAGCTTATTCTATTTTGGGAGTAGTACTGAAGCTTTCTTT.